These T cell receptor beta chains were read from a single sample in a study of T cells in Graves' hyperthyroidism and ophthalmopathy. TCRdb itself ran the multiplex PCR reads through MiXCR, one entry per CDR3 protein. The sample lists 300,000 to 350,000 distinct CDR3 sequences; 21% were seen once. Sequences were obtained from blood. The source is a woman aged 45-65 years with Graves' hyperthyroidism. CDR3s leave out the opening cysteine and the closing phenylalanine or tryptophan.

v_gene,len,j_gene,CDR3aa
TRBV12-3/TRBV12-4,12,TRBJ1-2,ASRYPGRTYGYT
TRBV12-3/TRBV12-4,13,TRBJ1-1,ASSSQGEMGTEAF
TRBV5-6,13,TRBJ2-5,ASSSLTDVQETQY
TRBV27,12,TRBJ2-7,TSSQDRVVYEQY
TRBV29-1,12,TRBJ1-1,SVGQGAWNTEAF
TRBV12-3/TRBV12-4,13,TRBJ2-7,ASSFWGQVSYEQY
TRBV20-1,8,TRBJ2-5,SAWLETQY
TRBV19,13,TRBJ1-5,ASSIDGGSWRPQH
TRBV5-6,12,TRBJ1-1,ASSAGRENTEAF
TRBV9,14,TRBJ2-3,ASSVGGGRNTDTQY
TRBV11-2,17,TRBJ2-2,ASSSRVPSGRAQSGELF
TRBV5-5,13,TRBJ2-5,ASSLATGMLETQY
TRBV20-1,14,TRBJ1-5,SAKAPQMGSNQPQH
TRBV30,13,TRBJ2-3,AWSLLALGTDTQY
TRBV12-3/TRBV12-4,13,TRBJ1-1,ASSLGGKVNTEAF
TRBV20-1,13,TRBJ2-5,SARDPGVGQETQY
TRBV19,15,TRBJ1-2,ASSISVVGQTLYGYT
TRBV13,11,TRBJ2-5,ASSLGFQETQY
TRBV20-1,10,TRBJ2-7,SARWAGYEQY
TRBV4-2,14,TRBJ2-1,ASSQQLAGGSNEQF
TRBV6-1,13,TRBJ2-7,ASSEQSGTSYEQY
TRBV5-5,13,TRBJ1-4,ASSLEGSTNEKLF
TRBV20-1,12,TRBJ1-6,SASQSGYNSPLH
TRBV9,13,TRBJ2-3,ASSVRGGSTDTQY
TRBV15,12,TRBJ1-1,ATSGDRSNTEAF
TRBV12-3/TRBV12-4,11,TRBJ2-7,ASSLDASYEQY
TRBV5-8,11,TRBJ1-2,ASSLVDLYGYT
TRBV27,10,TRBJ2-7,ASSGPLKEWY
TRBV20-1,11,TRBJ1-6,SAREDRFSPLH
TRBV9,13,TRBJ2-5,ASSAVGGGEVTQY
TRBV3-1,13,TRBJ2-2,ASSQERPGAGELF
TRBV2,13,TRBJ1-1,ASSRTGVRSTEAF
TRBV28,14,TRBJ2-5,ASSFMTSGYQETQY
TRBV20-1,13,TRBJ2-7,SARDPRGYSYEQY
TRBV11-2,12,TRBJ2-7,ASSLGTGTNEQY
TRBV11-3,12,TRBJ1-4,ASSRTGANEKLF
TRBV11-1,15,TRBJ1-6,ASSVEGQPSYNSPLH
TRBV7-9,14,TRBJ2-1,ASSLDGTGMSNEQF
TRBV9,13,TRBJ2-1,ASSETLLRLNEQF
TRBV7-9,10,TRBJ2-5,ASSLARETQY
TRBV29-1,10,TRBJ2-1,SASLADNEQF
TRBV2,14,TRBJ2-5,ASVRQGGQGQETQY
TRBV28,14,TRBJ2-1,ASSRTRGGSYNEQF
TRBV11-2,12,TRBJ1-1,ASSPQGRIGEAF
TRBV5-1,10,TRBJ1-1,ASSLVGTEAF
TRBV3-1,17,TRBJ2-3,ASSQDQLAGGSSTDTQY